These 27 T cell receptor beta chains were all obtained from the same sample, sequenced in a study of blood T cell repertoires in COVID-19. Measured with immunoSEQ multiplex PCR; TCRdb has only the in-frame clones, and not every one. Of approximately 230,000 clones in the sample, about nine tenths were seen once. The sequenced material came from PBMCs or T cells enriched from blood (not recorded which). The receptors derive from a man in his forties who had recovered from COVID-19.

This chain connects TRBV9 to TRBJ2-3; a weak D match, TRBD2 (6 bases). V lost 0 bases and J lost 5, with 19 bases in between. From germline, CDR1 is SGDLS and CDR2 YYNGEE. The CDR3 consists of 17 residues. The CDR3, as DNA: TGTGCCAGCAGCGTAGAGGGGTCGGGCGGGGTTGGAGATACGCAGTATTTT. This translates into CASSVEGSGGVGDTQYF.

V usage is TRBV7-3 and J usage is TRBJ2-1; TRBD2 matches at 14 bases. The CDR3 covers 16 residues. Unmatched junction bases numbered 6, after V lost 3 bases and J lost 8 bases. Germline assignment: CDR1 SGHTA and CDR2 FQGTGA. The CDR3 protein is CASSFRLAGGLDEQFF. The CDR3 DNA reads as TGTGCCAGCAGCTTCCGACTAGCGGGGGGGCTGGATGAGCAGTTCTTC.

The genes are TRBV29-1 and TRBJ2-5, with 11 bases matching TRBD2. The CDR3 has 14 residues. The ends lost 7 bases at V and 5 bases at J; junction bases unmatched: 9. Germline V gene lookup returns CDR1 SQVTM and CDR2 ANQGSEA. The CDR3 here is CSAFSSGRWETQYF. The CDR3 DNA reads TGCAGCGCCTTTTCTAGCGGGAGGTGGGAGACCCAGTACTTC.

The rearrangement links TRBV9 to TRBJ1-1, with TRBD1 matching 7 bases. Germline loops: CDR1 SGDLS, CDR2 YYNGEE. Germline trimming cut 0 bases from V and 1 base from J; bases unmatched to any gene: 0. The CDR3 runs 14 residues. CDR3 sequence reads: CASSVGTGNTEAFF. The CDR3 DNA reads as TGTGCCAGCAGCGTAGGGACAGGGAACACTGAAGCTTTCTTT.

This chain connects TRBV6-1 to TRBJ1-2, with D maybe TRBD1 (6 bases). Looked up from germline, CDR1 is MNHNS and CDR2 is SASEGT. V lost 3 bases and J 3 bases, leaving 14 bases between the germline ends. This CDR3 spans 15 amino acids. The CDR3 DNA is TGTGCCAGCAGTGATGTTGGCAGGGGAGACTATGGCTACACCTTC. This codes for CASSDVGRGDYGYTF.

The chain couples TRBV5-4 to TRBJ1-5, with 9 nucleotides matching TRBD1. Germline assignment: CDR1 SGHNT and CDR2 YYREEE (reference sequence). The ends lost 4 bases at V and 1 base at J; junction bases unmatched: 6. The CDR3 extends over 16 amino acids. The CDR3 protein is CASSTWGQGSNQPQHF. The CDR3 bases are TGTGCCAGCAGCACCTGGGGACAGGGAAGCAATCAGCCCCAGCATTTT. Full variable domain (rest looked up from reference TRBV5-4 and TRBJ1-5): ETGVTQSPTHLIKTRGQQVTLRCSSQSGHNTVSWYQQALGQGPQFIFQYYREEENGRGNFPPRFSGLQFPNYSSELNVNALELDDSALYLCASSTWGQGSNQPQHFGDGTRLSIL.

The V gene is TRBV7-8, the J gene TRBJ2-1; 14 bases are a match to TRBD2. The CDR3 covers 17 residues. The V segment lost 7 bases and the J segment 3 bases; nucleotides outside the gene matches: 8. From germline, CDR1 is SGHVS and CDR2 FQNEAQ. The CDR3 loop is CASTLGGLAGVYNEQFF. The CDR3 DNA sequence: TGTGCCAGCACCTTGGGGGGACTAGCGGGAGTCTACAATGAGCAGTTCTTC.

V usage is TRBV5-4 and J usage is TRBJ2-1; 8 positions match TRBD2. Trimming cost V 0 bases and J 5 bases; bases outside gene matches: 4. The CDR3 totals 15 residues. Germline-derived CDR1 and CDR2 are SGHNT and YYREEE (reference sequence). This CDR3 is CASSLGTSRDNEQFF. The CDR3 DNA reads TGTGCCAGCAGCTTGGGGACTAGCAGGGACAATGAGCAGTTCTTC.

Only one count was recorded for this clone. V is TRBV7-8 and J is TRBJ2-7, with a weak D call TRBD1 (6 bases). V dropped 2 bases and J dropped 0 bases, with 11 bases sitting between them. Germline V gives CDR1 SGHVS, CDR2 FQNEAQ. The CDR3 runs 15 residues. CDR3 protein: CASSLFSDSSYEQYF. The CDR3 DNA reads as TGTGCCAGCAGCTTATTTTCGGACAGCTCCTACGAGCAGTACTTC.

The CDR3: CASSLAGRRGNTIYF. The DNA for the CDR3 is TGTGCCAGCAGCTTAGCGGGGAGGCGCGGAAACACCATATATTTT. This chain joins TRBV13 and TRBJ1-3; D is uncertain. This CDR3 is 15 amino acids long. Germline CDR1 PRHDT, CDR2 FYEKMQ (reference sequence). Between the trimmed V and J ends, which lost 1 base and 4 bases, there was a span of 11 bases.

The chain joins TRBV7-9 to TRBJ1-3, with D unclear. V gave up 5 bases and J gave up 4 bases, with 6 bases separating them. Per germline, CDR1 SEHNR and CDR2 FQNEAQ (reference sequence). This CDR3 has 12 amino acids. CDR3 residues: CASSRTGNTIYF. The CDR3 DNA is TGTGCCAGCAGCCGAACAGGAAACACCATATATTTT.

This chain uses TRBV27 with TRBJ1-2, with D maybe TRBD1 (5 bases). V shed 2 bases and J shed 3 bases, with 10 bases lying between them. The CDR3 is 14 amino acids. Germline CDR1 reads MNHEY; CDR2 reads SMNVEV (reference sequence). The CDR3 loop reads CASSLEGGDYGYTF. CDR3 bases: TGTGCCAGCAGTTTAGAGGGAGGGGACTATGGCTACACCTTC.

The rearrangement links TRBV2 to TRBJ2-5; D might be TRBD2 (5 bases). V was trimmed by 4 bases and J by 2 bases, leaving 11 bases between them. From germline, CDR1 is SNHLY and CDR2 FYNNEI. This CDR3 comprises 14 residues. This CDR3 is CASSGSGWQETQYF. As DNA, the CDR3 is TGTGCCAGCAGTGGTTCGGGGTGGCAAGAGACCCAGTACTTC.

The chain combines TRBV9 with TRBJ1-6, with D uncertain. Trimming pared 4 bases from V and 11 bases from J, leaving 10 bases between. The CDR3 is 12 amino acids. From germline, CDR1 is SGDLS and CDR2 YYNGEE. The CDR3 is CASSPSVAPLHF. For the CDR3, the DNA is TGTGCCAGCAGCCCCTCGGTAGCACCCCTCCACTTT.

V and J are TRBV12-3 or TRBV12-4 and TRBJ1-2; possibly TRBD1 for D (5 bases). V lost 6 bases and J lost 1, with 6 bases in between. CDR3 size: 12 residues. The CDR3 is CASSDSNYGYTF. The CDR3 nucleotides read TGTGCCAGCAGCGACAGTAACTATGGCTACACCTTC.

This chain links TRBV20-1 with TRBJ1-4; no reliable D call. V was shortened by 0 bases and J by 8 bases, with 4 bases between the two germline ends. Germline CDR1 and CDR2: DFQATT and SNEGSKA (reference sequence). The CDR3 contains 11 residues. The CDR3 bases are TGCAGTGCTAGAGATTTAGAAAAACTGTTTTTT. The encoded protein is CSARDLEKLFF.

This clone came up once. CDR3 loop: CASSISGIPQETQYF. The CDR3 bases are TGTGCCAGTAGTATCTCAGGGATACCGCAAGAGACCCAGTACTTC. The rearrangement links TRBV19 to TRBJ2-5; TRBD1 might be the D (5 bases). The CDR3 has 15 residues. V was cut by 3 bases and J by 2 bases, with 13 bases left in between. Germline CDR1 LNHDA, CDR2 SQIVND (reference sequence).

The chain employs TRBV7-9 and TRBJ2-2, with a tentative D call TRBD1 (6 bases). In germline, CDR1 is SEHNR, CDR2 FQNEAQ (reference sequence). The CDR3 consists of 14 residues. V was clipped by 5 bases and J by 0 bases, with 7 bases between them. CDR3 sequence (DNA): TGTGCCAGCAGCCGGACAGCGAACACCGGGGAGCTGTTTTTT. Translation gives CASSRTANTGELFF.

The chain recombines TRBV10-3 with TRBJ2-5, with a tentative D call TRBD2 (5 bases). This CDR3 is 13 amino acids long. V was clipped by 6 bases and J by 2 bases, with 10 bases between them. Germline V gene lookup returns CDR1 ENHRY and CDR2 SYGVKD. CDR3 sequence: CAIRPGNQETQYF. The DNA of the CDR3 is TGTGCCATCAGGCCGGGAAATCAAGAGACCCAGTACTTC.

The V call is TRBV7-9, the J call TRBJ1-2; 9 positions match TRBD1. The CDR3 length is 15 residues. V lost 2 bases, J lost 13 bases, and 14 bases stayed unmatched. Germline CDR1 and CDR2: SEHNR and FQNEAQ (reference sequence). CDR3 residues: CASSLRAGQGAECTF. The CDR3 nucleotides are TGTGCCAGCAGCTTAAGAGCGGGACAGGGCGCCGAGTGCACCTTC.

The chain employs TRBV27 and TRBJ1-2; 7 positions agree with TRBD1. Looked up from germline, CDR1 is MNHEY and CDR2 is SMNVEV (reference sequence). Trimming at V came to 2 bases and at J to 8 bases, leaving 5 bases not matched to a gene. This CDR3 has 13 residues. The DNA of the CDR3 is TGTGCCAGCAGTTTACAGGGGGTAACCGGCTACACCTTC. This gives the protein CASSLQGVTGYTF.

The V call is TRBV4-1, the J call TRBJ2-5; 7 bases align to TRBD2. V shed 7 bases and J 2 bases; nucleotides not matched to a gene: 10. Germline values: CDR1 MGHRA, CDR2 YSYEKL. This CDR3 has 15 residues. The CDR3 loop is CASTIIAGEQETQYF. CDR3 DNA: TGCGCCAGCACAATTATAGCGGGCGAACAAGAGACCCAGTACTTC.

CDR3 coding DNA: TGCAGCGTTGAATGGGAGAGCAACGAGCAGTACTTC. This codes for CSVEWESNEQYF. This sequence joins TRBV29-1 and TRBJ2-7; TRBD2 is a possible D gene (5 bases). Per germline, CDR1 SQVTM and CDR2 ANQGSEA. The CDR3 runs to 12 residues. V was shortened by 2 bases and J by 5 bases, with 10 bases between the two germline ends.

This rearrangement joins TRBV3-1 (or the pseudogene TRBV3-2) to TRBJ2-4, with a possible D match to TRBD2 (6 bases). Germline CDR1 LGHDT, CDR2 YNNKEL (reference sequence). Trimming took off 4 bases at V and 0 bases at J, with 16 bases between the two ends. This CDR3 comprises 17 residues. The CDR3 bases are TGTGCCAGCAGCCCAGACGCGGCGGGGCTAGCCAAAAACATTCAGTACTTC. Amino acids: CASSPDAAGLAKNIQYF.

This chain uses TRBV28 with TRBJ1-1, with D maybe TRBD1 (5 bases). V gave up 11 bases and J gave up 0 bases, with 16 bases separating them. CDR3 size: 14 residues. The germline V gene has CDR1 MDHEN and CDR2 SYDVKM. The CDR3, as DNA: TGTGCCCCCGGGAGGAGGGGAGTGAACACTGAAGCTTTCTTT. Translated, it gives CAPGRRGVNTEAFF.

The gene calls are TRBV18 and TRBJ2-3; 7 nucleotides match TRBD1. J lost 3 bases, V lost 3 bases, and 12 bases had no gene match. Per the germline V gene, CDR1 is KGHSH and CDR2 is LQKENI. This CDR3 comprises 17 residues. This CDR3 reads CASSPNDSGGRTDTQYF. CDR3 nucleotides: TGTGCCAGCTCACCCAACGACTCAGGGGGAAGAACAGATACGCAGTATTTT. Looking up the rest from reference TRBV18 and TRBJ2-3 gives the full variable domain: NAGVMQNPRHLVRRRGQEARLRCSPMKGHSHVYWYRQLPEEGLKFMVYLQKENIIDESGMPKERFSAEFPKEGPSILRIQQVVRGDSAAYFCASSPNDSGGRTDTQYFGPGTRLTVL.

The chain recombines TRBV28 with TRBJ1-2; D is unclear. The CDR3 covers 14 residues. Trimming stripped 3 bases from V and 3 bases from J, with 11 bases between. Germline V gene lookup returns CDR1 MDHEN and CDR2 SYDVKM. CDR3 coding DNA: TGTGCCAGCAGTTTTGCGGGCGCGGACTATGGCTACACCTTC. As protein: CASSFAGADYGYTF.